This T cell receptor beta chain was recorded in a study of blood T cells in healthy people across ages. Whole-study findings and limits: In long-lived donors, naive CD4+ cell counts and diversity exceeded those of aged donors.

Every sample gave at least 5 micrograms of total RNA when it was extracted. As concerns this clonotype: As yet, its antigen is unknown.

The CDR3 length is 15 residues. V gave up 5 bases and J gave up 5 bases; unmatched junction bases: 7. Germline V gives CDR1 MNHNS, CDR2 SASEGT. A second about 7 to 12 cycle PCR used barcoded and J-beta primers. TCRdb analysed the 5' RACE reads with MiXCR anew, one entry per CDR3 protein. Of around 780,000 distinct CDR3 sequences in the sample, 25% to 30% were seen once. These data were also filed under a second study, of T cells of mothers and their children.

Sequencing was performed on blood. The rearrangement uses TRBV6-1 and TRBJ1-5; 9 bases match TRBD1. The TCR comes from a boy aged 5-17 years in good health. CDR3 coding DNA: TGTGCCAGCAGTAAACGACAGGGGGGAGATCAGCCCCAGCATTTT. This codes for CASSKRQGGDQPQHF.